These T cell receptor beta chains were read from a single sample in a study of blood T cell repertoires in COVID-19. The table came from immunoSEQ multiplex PCR; TCRdb's copy has only in-frame clones and leaves some out. The table shows 200,000 or so clones, with approximately 87% occurring only once. What was sequenced was peripheral blood. The receptors here all came from a woman aged 45-60 years with acute or convalescent COVID-19. Each CDR3 is given with its conserved first and last residue. A D gene is named only where the DNA matches it firmly. The size of a clone is reported for some rows only, either as once, few or many, or as a class for expanded clones.

D gene | clone size | J gene | V gene | CDR3 protein | CDR3 DNA
TRBD2 | NA | TRBJ2-2 | TRBV27 | CASSSLAGASHGELFF | TGTGCCAGCAGTTCGCTAGCGGGAGCCAGTCACGGGGAGCTGTTTTTT
TRBD2 | once | TRBJ2-3 | TRBV15 | CATSRDREGGGSTDTQYF | TGTGCCACCAGCAGAGATCGGGAGGGCGGGGGGAGCACAGATACGCAGTATTTT
NA | NA | TRBJ2-7 | TRBV27 | CASSLSHFSYEQYF | TGTGCCAGCAGTTTATCGCACTTCTCCTACGAGCAGTACTTC
TRBD1 | NA | TRBJ2-1 | TRBV9 | CASSRGDSLYNEQFF | TGTGCCAGCAGTAGAGGGGACAGTTTATACAATGAGCAGTTCTTC
NA | NA | TRBJ1-1 | TRBV10-3 | CAISQDRPRNTEAFF | TGTGCCATCAGTCAAGACAGACCTAGGAACACTGAAGCTTTCTTT
TRBD1 | once | TRBJ1-1 | TRBV5-1 | CASSLAQGEMNTEAFF | TGCGCCAGCAGCTTGGCGCAGGGGGAAATGAACACTGAAGCTTTCTTT
NA | NA | TRBJ1-1 | TRBV7-2 | CASSLRQLVNTEAFF | TGTGCCAGCAGCTTACGGCAGCTAGTGAACACTGAAGCTTTCTTT
NA | NA | TRBJ1-2 | TRBV7-2 | CASTLQVNYGYTF | TGTGCCAGCACCCTACAGGTTAACTATGGCTACACCTTC
NA | NA | TRBJ1-1 | TRBV30 | CAWSPSSVEAFF | TGTGCCTGGAGTCCCTCTTCGGTCGAAGCTTTCTTT
NA | NA | TRBJ1-5 | TRBV6-2/TRBV6-3 | CASSYSGRVVNQPQHF | TGTGCCAGCAGTTACTCGGGCAGGGTGGTTAATCAGCCCCAGCATTTT
NA | NA | TRBJ2-7 | TRBV7-9 | CASSLDTGSLSSYEQYF | TGTGCCAGCAGCCTAGATACAGGGTCTTTGAGCTCCTACGAGCAGTACTTC
TRBD2 | NA | TRBJ2-7 | TRBV5-6 | CASSPREGGAPYEQYF | TGTGCCAGCAGCCCCCGGGAGGGAGGAGCCCCCTACGAGCAGTACTTC
NA | NA | TRBJ1-1 | TRBV19 | CATTPDPGTEAFF | TGTGCCACCACCCCTGATCCGGGCACTGAAGCTTTCTTT
TRBD2 | NA | TRBJ2-2 | TRBV19 | CASSIQLAGGLVGELFF | TGTGCCAGTAGTATTCAACTAGCGGGGGGGCTTGTCGGGGAGCTGTTTTTT
TRBD2 | NA | TRBJ2-1 | TRBV6-5 | CASSRAQRGGDEQFF | TGTGCCAGCAGCCGAGCCCAGCGGGGGGGCGATGAGCAGTTCTTC
TRBD1 | NA | TRBJ2-2 | TRBV4-3 | CASSQGTGDLNTGELFF | TGCGCCAGCAGCCAGGGTACAGGGGATCTGAACACCGGGGAGCTGTTTTTT
TRBD1 | once | TRBJ1-6 | TRBV5-1 | CASSLTDRGRLYNSPLHF | TGCGCCAGCAGCCTAACTGACAGGGGGAGACTCTATAATTCACCCCTCCACTTT
NA | few | TRBJ1-2 | TRBV7-9 | CASSPDIKVYGYTF | TGTGCCAGCAGCCCGGACATAAAGGTCTATGGCTACACCTTC
TRBD2 | NA | TRBJ2-3 | TRBV6-2/TRBV6-3 | CASSFPGLAGGLVDTQYF | TGTGCCAGCAGTTTCCCGGGACTAGCGGGAGGGCTGGTAGATACGCAGTATTTT
TRBD1 | NA | TRBJ1-2 | TRBV5-1 | CASSLDRGDYGYTF | TGCGCCAGCAGCTTGGACAGGGGTGACTATGGCTACACCTTC
NA | NA | TRBJ2-7 | TRBV4-2 | CASSQEGLAYEQYF | TGTGCCAGCAGCCAAGAAGGACTGGCCTACGAGCAGTACTTC
NA | NA | TRBJ1-1 | TRBV7-2 | CASSIAAIKSEAFF | TGTGCCAGCAGCATCGCGGCCATAAAGAGTGAAGCTTTCTTT
TRBD1 | NA | TRBJ1-1 | TRBV6-6 | CASSLLGTGGSNTEAFF | TGTGCCAGCAGTCTCCTGGGGACAGGGGGGTCGAACACTGAAGCTTTCTTT